This paragraph reports one T cell receptor beta chain. Antigen: not known. The data belong to a study of T cell responses to AZD1222 COVID-19 vaccine. Sequencing was performed with immunoSEQ multiplex PCR; in TCRdb, only in-frame clones are kept and a portion is missing. The data contain about 270,000 clones, 90% to 95% of them singletons. CDR1 and CDR2 (germline): MGHRA, YSYEKL. The CDR3 has 13 residues. Trimming removed 2 bases from V and 3 bases from J, with 5 bases in between. Whole-study findings and limits: Spike-specific TCR depth and breadth grew after two AZD1222 doses.

Recipients boosted at about 4 weeks or about 12 weeks are pooled. The chain is built from TRBV4-1 and TRBJ1-5; unclear D gene. The receptor's source is an adult who received the AZD1222 COVID-19 vaccine. The sequencing used peripheral blood, collected 28 days after the second AZD1222 dose. The CDR3 DNA reads TGCGCCAGCAGCCAAATCTTCAATCAGCCCCAGCATTTT. Translating gives CASSQIFNQPQHF.